Included here is one T cell receptor (beta chain) sequence, with context. Sequenced by immunoSEQ multiplex PCR; TCRdb stores in-frame clones only, minus some. The repertoire holds 84,000 or so clones, with 91% as singletons. The sample belongs to a study of control samples from healthy donors and cancer patients. Germline trimming cut 6 bases from V and 7 bases from J; bases unmatched to any gene: 12. The germline CDR1 and CDR2 sequences are MNHEY and SVGEGT. This CDR3 is built from 15 residues. Sequencing used blood. The source of this sequence is a man in his fifties or sixties in good health. The J gene is TRBJ1-3, the V gene TRBV6-2 or TRBV6-3; 7 bases line up with TRBD1. The CDR3: CASSLRTGRVNTIYF. CDR3 in DNA: TGTGCCAGCAGCCTCCGGACAGGCCGGGTGAACACCATATATTTT.